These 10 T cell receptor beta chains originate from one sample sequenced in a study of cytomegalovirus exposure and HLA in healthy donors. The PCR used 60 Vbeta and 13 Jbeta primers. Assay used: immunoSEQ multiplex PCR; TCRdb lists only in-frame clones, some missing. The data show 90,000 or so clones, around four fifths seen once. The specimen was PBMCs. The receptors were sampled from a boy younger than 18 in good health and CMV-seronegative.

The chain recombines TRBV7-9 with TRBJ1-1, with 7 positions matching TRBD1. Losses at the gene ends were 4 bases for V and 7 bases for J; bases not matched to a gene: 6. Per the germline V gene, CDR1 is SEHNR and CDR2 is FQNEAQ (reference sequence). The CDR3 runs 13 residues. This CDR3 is CASSSTGDGEAFF. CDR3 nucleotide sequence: TGTGCCAGCAGCTCTACAGGGGACGGTGAAGCTTTCTTT.

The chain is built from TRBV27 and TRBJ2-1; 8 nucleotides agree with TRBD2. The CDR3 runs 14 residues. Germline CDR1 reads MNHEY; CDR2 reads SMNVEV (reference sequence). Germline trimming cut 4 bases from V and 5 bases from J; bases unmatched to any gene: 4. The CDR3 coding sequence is TGTGCCAGCAGTTCTACTAGCGGACACAATGAGCAGTTCTTC. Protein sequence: CASSSTSGHNEQFF.

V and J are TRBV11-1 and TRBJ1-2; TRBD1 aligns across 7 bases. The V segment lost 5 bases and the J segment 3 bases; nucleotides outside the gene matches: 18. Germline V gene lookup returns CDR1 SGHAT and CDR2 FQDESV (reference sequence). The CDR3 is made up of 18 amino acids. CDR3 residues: CASSLRGRTGVPYYGYTF. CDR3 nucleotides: TGTGCCAGCAGCCTTAGGGGGCGGACAGGAGTTCCTTACTATGGCTACACCTTC.

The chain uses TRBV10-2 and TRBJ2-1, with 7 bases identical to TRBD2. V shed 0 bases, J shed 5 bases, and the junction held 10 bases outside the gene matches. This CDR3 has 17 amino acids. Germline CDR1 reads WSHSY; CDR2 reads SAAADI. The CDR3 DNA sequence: TGCGCCAGCAGTGAGTCCGGGGGGACCTACTTTGACAATGAGCAGTTCTTC. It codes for CASSESGGTYFDNEQFF.

The CDR3 here is CASSAFRGIDEKLFF. The CDR3 DNA reads TGTGCCAGCAGCGCATTTCGGGGGATAGATGAAAAACTGTTTTTT. The chain joins TRBV6-5 to TRBJ1-4; the D gene is possibly TRBD1 (5 bases). V lost 6 bases and J lost 6, with 17 bases in between. This CDR3 is built from 15 residues. The germline V gene encodes CDR1 MNHEY and CDR2 SVGAGI.

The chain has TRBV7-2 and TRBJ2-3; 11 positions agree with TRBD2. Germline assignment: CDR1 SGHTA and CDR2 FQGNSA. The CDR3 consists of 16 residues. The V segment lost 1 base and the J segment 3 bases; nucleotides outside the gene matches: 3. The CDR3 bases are TGTGCCAGCAGCTTAGGGATAGCGGGGGGGACAGATACGCAGTATTTT. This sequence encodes CASSLGIAGGTDTQYF.

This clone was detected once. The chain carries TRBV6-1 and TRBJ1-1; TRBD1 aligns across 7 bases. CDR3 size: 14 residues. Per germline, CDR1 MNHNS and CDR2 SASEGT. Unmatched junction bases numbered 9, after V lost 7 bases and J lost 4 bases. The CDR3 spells CASKVQGSVTEAFF. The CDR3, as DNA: TGTGCCAGCAAAGTACAGGGGTCGGTCACTGAAGCTTTCTTT.

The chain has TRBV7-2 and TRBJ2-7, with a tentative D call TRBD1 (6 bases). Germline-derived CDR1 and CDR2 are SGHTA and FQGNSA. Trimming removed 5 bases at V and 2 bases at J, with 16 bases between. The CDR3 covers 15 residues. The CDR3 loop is CASSLSQTGAYEQYF. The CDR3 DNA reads TGTGCCAGCAGCCTTAGTCAGACAGGCGCCTACGAGCAGTACTTC.

Written as DNA, the CDR3 is TGTGCCAGCAGTTACGACAGGGGGGAAAAACTGTTTTTT. Encoded protein: CASSYDRGEKLFF. V is TRBV6-5 and J is TRBJ1-4, with TRBD1 identical over 9 bases. Germline CDR1 is MNHEY and CDR2 is SVGAGI. The CDR3 is 13 residues long. The V gene end was trimmed by 2 bases and the J gene end by 8 bases; junction bases not matched to a gene: 0.

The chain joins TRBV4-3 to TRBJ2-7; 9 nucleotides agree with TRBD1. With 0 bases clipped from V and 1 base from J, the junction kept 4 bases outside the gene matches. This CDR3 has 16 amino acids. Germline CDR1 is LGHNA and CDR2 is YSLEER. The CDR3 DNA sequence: TGCGCCAGCAGCCAAGACGAAGGGACAGGGTCCTACGAGCAGTACTTC. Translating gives CASSQDEGTGSYEQYF.